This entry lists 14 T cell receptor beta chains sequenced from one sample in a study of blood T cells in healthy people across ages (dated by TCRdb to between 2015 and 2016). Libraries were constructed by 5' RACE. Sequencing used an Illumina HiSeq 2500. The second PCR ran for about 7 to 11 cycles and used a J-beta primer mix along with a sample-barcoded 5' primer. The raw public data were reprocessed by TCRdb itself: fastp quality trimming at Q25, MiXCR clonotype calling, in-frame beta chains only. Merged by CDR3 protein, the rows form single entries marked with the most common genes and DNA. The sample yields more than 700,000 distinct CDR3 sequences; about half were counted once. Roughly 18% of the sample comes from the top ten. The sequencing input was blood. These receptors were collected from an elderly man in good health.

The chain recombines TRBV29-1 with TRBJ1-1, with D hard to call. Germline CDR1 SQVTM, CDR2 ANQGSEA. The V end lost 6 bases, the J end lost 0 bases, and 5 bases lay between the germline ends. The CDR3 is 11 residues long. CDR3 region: CSVTVNTEAFF. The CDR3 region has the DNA TGCAGCGTAACAGTGAACACTGAAGCTTTCTTT.

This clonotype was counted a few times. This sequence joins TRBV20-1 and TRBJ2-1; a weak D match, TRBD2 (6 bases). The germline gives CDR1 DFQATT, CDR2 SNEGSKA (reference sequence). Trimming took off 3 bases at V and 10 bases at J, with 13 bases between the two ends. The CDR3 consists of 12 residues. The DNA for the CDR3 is TGCAGTGCTAGTAAACCGGGACTGGAGCAGTTCTTC. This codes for CSASKPGLEQFF.

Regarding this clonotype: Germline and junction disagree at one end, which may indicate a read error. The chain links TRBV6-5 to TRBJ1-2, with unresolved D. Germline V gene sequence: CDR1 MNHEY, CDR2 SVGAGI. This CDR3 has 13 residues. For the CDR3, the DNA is TGTGCCAGCGGTTACGTCGGAAGCTCAGGCTACACCTTC. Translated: CASGYVGSSGYTF.

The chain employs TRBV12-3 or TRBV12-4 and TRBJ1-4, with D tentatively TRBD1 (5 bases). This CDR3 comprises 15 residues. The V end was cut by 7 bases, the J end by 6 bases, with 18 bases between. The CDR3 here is CASTSVGGVDEKLFF. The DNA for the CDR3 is TGTGCCAGCACCAGCGTAGGAGGGGTGGATGAAAAACTGTTTTTT.

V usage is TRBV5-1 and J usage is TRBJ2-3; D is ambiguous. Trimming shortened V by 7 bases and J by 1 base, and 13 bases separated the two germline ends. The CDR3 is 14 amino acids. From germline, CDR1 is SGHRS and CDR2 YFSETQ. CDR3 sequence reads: CASRSEPRTDTQYF. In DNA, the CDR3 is TGCGCCAGCCGTTCCGAACCTCGCACAGATACGCAGTATTTT.

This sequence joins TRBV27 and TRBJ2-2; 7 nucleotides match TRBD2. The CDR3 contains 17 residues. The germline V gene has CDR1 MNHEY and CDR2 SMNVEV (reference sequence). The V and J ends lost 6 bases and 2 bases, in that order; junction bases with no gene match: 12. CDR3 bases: TGTGCCAGCAGGCGGGACCTTAGCGGGCTTAACACCGGGGAGCTGTTTTTT. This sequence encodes CASRRDLSGLNTGELFF.

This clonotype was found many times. Here the CDR3 reads CASSISTSGSREQFF. The CDR3 DNA is TGTGCCAGCAGCATAAGCACTAGCGGGAGTCGAGAGCAGTTCTTC. The chain carries TRBV9 and TRBJ2-1; 11 nucleotides match TRBD2. The germline V gene encodes CDR1 SGDLS and CDR2 YYNGEE. The CDR3 is made up of 15 amino acids. With V trimmed by 4 bases and J by 10 bases, 10 bases remained unmatched.

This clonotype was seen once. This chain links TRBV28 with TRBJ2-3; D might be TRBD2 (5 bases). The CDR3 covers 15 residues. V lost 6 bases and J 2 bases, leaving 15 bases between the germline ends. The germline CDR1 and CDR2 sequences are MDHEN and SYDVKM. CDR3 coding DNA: TGTGCCAGCAGCCAGATGCTAGCATCCACAGATACGCAGTATTTT. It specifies CASSQMLASTDTQYF.

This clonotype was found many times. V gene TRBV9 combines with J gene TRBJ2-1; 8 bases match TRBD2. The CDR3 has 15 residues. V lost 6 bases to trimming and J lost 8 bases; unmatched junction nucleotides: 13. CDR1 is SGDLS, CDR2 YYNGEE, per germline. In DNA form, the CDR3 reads TGTGCCAGCAACCGTCTAGCGGGTTTTGGGGATGAGCAGTTCTTC. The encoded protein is CASNRLAGFGDEQFF.

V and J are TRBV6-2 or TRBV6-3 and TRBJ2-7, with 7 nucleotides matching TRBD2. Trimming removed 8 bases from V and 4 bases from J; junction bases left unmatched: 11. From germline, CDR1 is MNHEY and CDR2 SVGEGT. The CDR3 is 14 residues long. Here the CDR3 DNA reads TGTGCCAGCTATGGGGCTAGCGGTACGTACGAGCAGTACTTC. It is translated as CASYGASGTYEQYF.

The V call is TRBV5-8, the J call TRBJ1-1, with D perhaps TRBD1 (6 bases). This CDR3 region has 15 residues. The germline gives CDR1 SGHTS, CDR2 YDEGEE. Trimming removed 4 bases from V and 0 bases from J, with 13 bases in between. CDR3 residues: CASSVRGGLNTEAFF. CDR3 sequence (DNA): TGTGCCAGCAGCGTCAGAGGGGGTCTGAACACTGAAGCTTTCTTT.

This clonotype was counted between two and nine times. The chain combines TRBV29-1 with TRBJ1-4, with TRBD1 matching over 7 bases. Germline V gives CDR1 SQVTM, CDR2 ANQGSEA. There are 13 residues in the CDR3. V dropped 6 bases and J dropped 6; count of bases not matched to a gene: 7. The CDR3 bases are TGCAGCGTATTACAGGGGCCTTATGAAAAACTGTTTTTT. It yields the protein CSVLQGPYEKLFF.

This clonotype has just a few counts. The CDR3 loop is CASSRSGSETQYF. CDR3 nucleotides: TGTGCCAGCAGTCGTAGCGGGTCGGAGACCCAGTACTTC. The genes are TRBV6-5 and TRBJ2-7, with 7 bases aligning to TRBD2. Matching the DNA end better, TRBJ2-5 makes the J call doubtful. The germline V gene encodes CDR1 MNHEY and CDR2 SVGAGI. The CDR3 has 13 residues.

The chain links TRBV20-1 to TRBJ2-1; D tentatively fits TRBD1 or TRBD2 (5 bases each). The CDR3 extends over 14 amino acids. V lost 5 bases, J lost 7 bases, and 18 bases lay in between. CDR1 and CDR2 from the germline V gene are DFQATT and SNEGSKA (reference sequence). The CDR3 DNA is TGCAGTGCTCAGGACCGGGACCGCCCGAATGAGCAGTTCTTC. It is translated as CSAQDRDRPNEQFF.